This TCR beta chain was captured by sequencing in a study of human T cells and chemical hapten exposure. Whole-study findings and limits: Those TCRs sitting above 1 in 1000 frequency stayed the same with DPC sensitization.

The ends were cut back, 2 bases at V and 6 bases at J, with 14 bases in the middle. Germline assignment: CDR1 MNHEY and CDR2 SVGAGI. CDR3 size: 15 residues. This clonotype was recorded a few times. Its antigen is unknown. Time point here: healthy volunteer bleed at 6 weeks. Unfractionated whole blood was the source from which total RNA was extracted. TCRdb fed the RACE reads into MiXCR, producing one record per CDR3 protein. Found here are more than 75,000 distinct CDR3 sequences, roughly 8.7% of them singletons; the top ten hold 1.5%. The receptor comes from a male donor in good health. Some clones in this sample may be carry-over from other donors' samples. The chain has TRBV6-5 and TRBJ1-5; D perhaps matches TRBD1 (5 bases). The sample taken for sequencing was whole blood. CDR3 loop: CASSYTYGDAQPQHF. The CDR3 nucleotides read TGTGCCAGCAGTTACACGTATGGGGACGCTCAGCCCCAGCATTTT.